The clone carrying this TCR beta chain has just a few counts. Trimming cost V 4 bases and J 3 bases; bases outside gene matches: 13. Germline CDR1 SGHAT, CDR2 FQDESV (reference sequence). The CDR3 has 17 residues. This entry comes from a study of CD8+CD57+ T cells in acquired aplastic anemia. About the research overall: Mean yield of DNA from sorted CD4+ and CD8+ cells was roughly 3.1 ug.

CDR3 and TCR beta VDJ profiling relied on a genomic DNA template. TCRdb independently ran MiXCR on the reads; one entry per CDR3 protein. Seen here are a few hundred thousand distinct CDR3 sequences, roughly a third observed once, and the top ten hold less than 0.85%. Patients included in sequencing had previously demonstrated CD8+CD57+ cell expansion by flow cytometry. Diagnosis of severe acquired aplastic anemia applied to all patients. This rearrangement joins TRBV11-1 to TRBJ1-1; TRBD1 agrees at 8 bases. The clonotype was recovered from a human donor with aplastic anemia. The sequenced material came from sorted CD4+, CD8+, or CD8+CD57+ T cells (not recorded which) from PBMCs. The DNA of the CDR3 is TGTGCCAGCAGCTCATACTACAGGGGGGCGAAGGACACTGAAGCTTTCTTT. Translation: CASSSYYRGAKDTEAFF.